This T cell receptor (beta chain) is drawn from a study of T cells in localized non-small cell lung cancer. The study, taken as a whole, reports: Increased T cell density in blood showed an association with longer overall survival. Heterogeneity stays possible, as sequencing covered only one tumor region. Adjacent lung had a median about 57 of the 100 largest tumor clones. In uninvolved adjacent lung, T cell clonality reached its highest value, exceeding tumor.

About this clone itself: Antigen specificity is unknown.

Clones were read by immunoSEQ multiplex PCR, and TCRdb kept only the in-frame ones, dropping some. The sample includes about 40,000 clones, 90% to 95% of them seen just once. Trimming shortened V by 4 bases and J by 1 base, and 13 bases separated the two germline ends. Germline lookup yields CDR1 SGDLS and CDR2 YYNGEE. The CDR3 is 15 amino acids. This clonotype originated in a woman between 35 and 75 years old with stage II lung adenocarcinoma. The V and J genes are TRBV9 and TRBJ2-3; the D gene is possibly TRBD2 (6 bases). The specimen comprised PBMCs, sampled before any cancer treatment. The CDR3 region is CASSSRPGGTDTQYF. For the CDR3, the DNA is TGTGCCAGCAGCTCTCGACCGGGGGGCACAGATACGCAGTATTTT.